The rows below give T cell receptor beta chains drawn from one sample of a study of shared clonotypes between healthy human individuals. Method: immunoSEQ multiplex PCR; TCRdb's copy keeps in-frame clones and lacks some. The top ten clones hold 13% of a sample with more than 450,000 clones, approximately 79% of them seen once. Sequenced: PBMCs. The receptors stem from a woman between 40 and 50 years old in good health. Some clones in this sample may be carry-over from other donors' samples. CDR3s include the opening cysteine and the closing phenylalanine or tryptophan. Each record gives: D gene, clone size, CDR3 length, J gene, V gene, CDR3 protein, CDR3 DNA. D genes are given only for firm matches. Only some rows state a clone size, as once, few, many or a class for expanded clones.

>NA|NA|15|TRBJ2-7|TRBV5-5
CASSLGGTSGTEQYF
TGTGCCAGCAGCCTAGGGGGGACGTCGGGGACCGAGCAGTACTTC
>NA|once|14|TRBJ2-5|TRBV5-1
CASSLAVREETQYF
TGCGCCAGCAGCTTGGCGGTCAGGGAAGAGACCCAGTACTTC
>NA|NA|12|TRBJ2-7|TRBV7-2
CASSSTFHEQYF
TGTGCCAGCAGCTCCACGTTCCACGAGCAGTACTTC
>NA|NA|13|TRBJ1-6|TRBV10-3
CAITGEPNSPLHF
TGTGCCATCACGGGGGAACCGAATTCACCCCTCCACTTT
>TRBD1|NA|15|TRBJ2-7|TRBV5-4
CASSPRQGGSYEQYF
TGTGCCAGCAGCCCCCGACAGGGGGGCTCCTACGAGCAGTACTTC
>TRBD1|NA|14|TRBJ1-2|TRBV5-1
CASSSGTANYGYTF
TGCGCCAGCAGCTCCGGGACAGCTAACTATGGCTACACCTTC
>TRBD2|NA|14|TRBJ2-1|TRBV11-2
CASSLEASGNEQFF
TGTGCCAGCAGCTTAGAGGCTAGCGGGAATGAGCAGTTCTTC
>TRBD2|few|15|TRBJ2-5|TRBV4-1
CASRSTSGPGETQYF
TGCGCCAGCAGGTCGACTAGCGGCCCGGGGGAGACCCAGTACTTC
>NA|once|14|TRBJ2-7|TRBV27
CASSQTGHSYEQYF
TGTGCCAGCAGTCAGACGGGACACTCCTACGAGCAGTACTTC
>NA|NA|15|TRBJ2-7|TRBV15
CATSRGLGQTYEQYF
TGTGCCACCAGCAGAGGTTTAGGACAGACCTACGAGCAGTACTTC
>NA|few|16|TRBJ1-1|TRBV30
CAWLWHPITMNTEAFF
TGTGCCTGGTTGTGGCATCCCATAACCATGAACACTGAAGCTTTCTTT
>NA|NA|10|TRBJ2-1|TRBV30
CAWSEAELFF
TGTGCCTGGAGTGAAGCGGAACTGTTCTTC
>NA|NA|15|TRBJ2-1|TRBV7-3
CASSLGRGKHNEQFF
TGTGCCAGCAGCTTGGGCCGTGGCAAACACAATGAGCAGTTCTTC
>TRBD1|many|16|TRBJ1-3|TRBV10-3
CAISESTGGVVDTIYF
TGTGCCATCAGTGAGTCGACAGGGGGGGTCGTGGACACCATATATTTT
>TRBD1|NA|13|TRBJ1-1|TRBV6-1
CASSRTGVSEAFF
TGTGCCAGCAGCCGAACAGGGGTTTCTGAAGCTTTCTTT
>NA|few|17|TRBJ1-5|TRBV30
CAHNGEGIGRGNQPQHF
TGTGCCCACAATGGAGAGGGAATAGGACGGGGCAATCAGCCCCAGCATTTT
>TRBD2|few|16|TRBJ2-3|TRBV7-2
CASSHRLAGGPRTQYF
TGTGCCAGCAGCCATCGACTAGCGGGAGGGCCGCGTACGCAGTATTTT
>NA|NA|13|TRBJ2-3|TRBV2
CASSVSLADTQYF
TGTGCCAGCAGTGTGAGTTTGGCAGATACGCAGTATTTT
>NA|NA|15|TRBJ1-6|TRBV7-2
CASSLDGGDNSPLHF
TGTGCCAGCAGCTTAGATGGGGGCGATAATTCACCCCTCCACTTT
>NA|NA|13|TRBJ2-7|TRBV6-5
CASSLPGHPEQYF
TGTGCCAGCAGCTTACCGGGACATCCCGAGCAGTACTTC
>NA|few|14|TRBJ2-7|TRBV2
CASSYSWTPHEQYF
TGTGCCAGCAGTTATTCCTGGACACCCCACGAGCAGTACTTC
>NA|NA|15|TRBJ2-1|TRBV18
CASSPQKGRYNEQFF
TGTGCCAGCTCACCTCAGAAAGGCCGCTACAATGAGCAGTTCTTC
>TRBD2|NA|16|TRBJ2-1|TRBV7-2
CASSLARLAGAYEQFF
TGTGCCAGCAGCTTAGCTCGACTAGCGGGAGCCTATGAGCAGTTCTTC
>NA|NA|15|TRBJ2-1|TRBV11-2
CASSLSGGPNNEQFF
TGTGCCAGCAGCTTAAGTGGGGGGCCGAACAATGAGCAGTTCTTC
>NA|NA|18|TRBJ2-2|TRBV7-9
CASSLIPFGVANTGELFF
TGTGCCAGCAGCTTGATCCCGTTCGGGGTCGCTAACACCGGGGAGCTGTTTTTT
>NA|NA|15|TRBJ2-1|TRBV28
CASRVGGSTYNEQFF
TGTGCCAGCAGGGTGGGGGGAAGTACGTACAATGAGCAGTTCTTC
>NA|NA|16|TRBJ1-4|TRBV7-3
CASSRPQEVANEKLFF
TGTGCCAGCAGCCGCCCCCAGGAGGTAGCTAATGAAAAACTGTTTTTT
>TRBD1|NA|15|TRBJ2-1|TRBV15
CATSRRTTGSNEQFF
TGTGCCACCAGCAGACGGACGACAGGGAGCAATGAGCAGTTCTTC
>NA|NA|15|TRBJ2-1|TRBV5-1
CASSLVVSSYNEQFF
TGCGCCAGCAGCTTGGTGGTGAGCTCCTACAATGAGCAGTTCTTC
>NA|NA|14|TRBJ2-7|TRBV18
CASSPSQSSYEQYF
TGTGCCAGCTCACCCTCGCAGAGCTCCTACGAGCAGTACTTC
>TRBD2|NA|16|TRBJ2-5|TRBV5-1
CASSLVTSGRQETQYF
TGCGCCAGCAGCTTGGTGACTAGCGGACGACAAGAGACCCAGTACTTC
>TRBD1|once|16|TRBJ2-1|TRBV6-4
CASSSMTGGNYNEQFF
TGTGCCAGCAGTTCCATGACAGGGGGCAACTACAATGAGCAGTTCTTC
>TRBD1|few|18|TRBJ1-1|TRBV7-2
CASSSRMTGGVLYTEAFF
TGTGCCAGCAGCTCGAGGATGACAGGGGGGGTGCTTTACACTGAAGCTTTCTTT
>NA|NA|15|TRBJ1-2|TRBV6-6
CASSSAGQRFYGYTF
TGTGCCAGCAGTTCTGCGGGTCAGCGCTTCTATGGCTACACCTTC
>NA|NA|13|TRBJ2-7|TRBV5-1
CASSLGTTYEQYF
TGCGCCAGCAGCTTGGGGACCACCTACGAGCAGTACTTC
>NA|NA|15|TRBJ1-2|TRBV2
CASRSPGGFHYGYTF
TGTGCCAGCAGATCTCCCGGAGGGTTCCACTATGGCTACACCTTC
>TRBD2|NA|13|TRBJ2-1|TRBV6-4
CATASGSHNEQFF
TGTGCCACCGCTAGCGGGAGCCACAATGAGCAGTTCTTC
>NA|NA|17|TRBJ2-5|TRBV1
CTSSQVGREGLKGTQYF
TGCACCAGCAGCCAAGTGGGACGGGAGGGCCTTAAAGGGACCCAGTACTTC
>NA|NA|13|TRBJ1-2|TRBV5-5
CASTSPLHYGYTF
TGTGCCAGCACCTCGCCCCTACACTATGGCTACACCTTC
>NA|once|15|TRBJ1-2|TRBV9
CASSVDGTLVNGYTF
TGTGCCAGCAGCGTAGACGGGACCCTTGTAAATGGCTACACCTTC
>NA|NA|13|TRBJ2-7|TRBV28
CASSLPGLSEQYF
TGTGCCAGCAGTTTACCAGGGTTAAGCGAGCAGTACTTC
>TRBD1|NA|16|TRBJ1-5|TRBV5-6
CASSLGQGQPNQPQHF
TGTGCCAGCAGCTTGGGACAGGGACAGCCCAATCAGCCCCAGCATTTT
>TRBD1|NA|16|TRBJ1-2|TRBV27
CASSLSDRVEGYGYTF
TGTGCCAGCAGTTTATCTGACAGGGTTGAGGGCTATGGCTACACCTTC
>TRBD1|NA|14|TRBJ2-7|TRBV28
CASAPGTESYEQYF
TGTGCCAGCGCCCCCGGGACAGAATCCTACGAGCAGTACTTC
>NA|few|13|TRBJ2-7|TRBV6-5
CASKGLQVSEQYF
TGTGCCAGCAAAGGGCTACAGGTATCCGAGCAGTACTTC
>NA|few|16|TRBJ1-1|TRBV18
CASSPSGDQVGTEAFF
TGTGCCAGCTCACCGTCGGGGGATCAGGTTGGCACTGAAGCTTTCTTT
>TRBD1|once|16|TRBJ1-2|TRBV5-1
CASSPGTGTSNYGYTF
TGCGCCAGCAGCCCCGGGACAGGGACTTCTAACTATGGCTACACCTTC
>NA|once|12|TRBJ2-3|TRBV6-1
CASEGSTDTQYF
TGTGCCAGCGAGGGCAGCACAGATACGCAGTATTTT
>TRBD1|NA|15|TRBJ1-1|TRBV7-9
CASSLGDRGNTEAFF
TGTGCCAGCAGCCTAGGAGACAGGGGTAACACTGAAGCTTTCTTT
>NA|NA|14|TRBJ2-3|TRBV5-1
CASSHPDGTDTQYF
TGCGCCAGCAGCCACCCGGATGGCACAGATACGCAGTATTTT